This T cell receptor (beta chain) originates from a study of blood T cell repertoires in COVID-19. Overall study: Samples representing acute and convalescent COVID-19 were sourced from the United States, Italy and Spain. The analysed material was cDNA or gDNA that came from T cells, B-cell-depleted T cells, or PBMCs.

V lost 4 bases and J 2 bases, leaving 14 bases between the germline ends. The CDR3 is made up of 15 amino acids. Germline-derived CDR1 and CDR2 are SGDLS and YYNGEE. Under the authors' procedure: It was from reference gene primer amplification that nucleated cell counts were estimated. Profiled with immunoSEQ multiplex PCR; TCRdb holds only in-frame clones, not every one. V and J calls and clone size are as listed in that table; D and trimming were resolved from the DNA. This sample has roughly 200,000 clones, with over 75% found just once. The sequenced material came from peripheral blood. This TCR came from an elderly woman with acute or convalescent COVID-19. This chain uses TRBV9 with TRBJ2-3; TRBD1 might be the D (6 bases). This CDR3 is CASSIRTVTTDTQYF. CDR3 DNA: TGTGCCAGCAGCATCCGGACAGTTACCACAGATACGCAGTATTTT.